Below, 31 T cell receptor beta chains from the same sample are listed, as sequenced in a study of cytomegalovirus exposure and HLA in healthy donors. Both 60 Vbeta primers and 13 Jbeta primers went into the PCR. Measured with immunoSEQ multiplex PCR; TCRdb has only the in-frame clones, and not every one. Of some 150,000 clones in the sample, 82% were seen once. The sample was PBMCs. The receptor set was obtained from a young man in good health and CMV-seropositive.

This rearrangement joins TRBV11-2 to TRBJ2-3; TRBD2 matches at 8 bases. V trimming: 2 bases; J trimming: 4 bases; junction bases outside the gene matches: 5. The CDR3 is 15 amino acids. Per germline, CDR1 SGHAT and CDR2 FQNNGV. CDR3 protein: CASSLYGGAADTQYF. CDR3 nucleotide sequence: TGTGCCAGCAGCTTATACGGGGGGGCGGCAGATACGCAGTATTTT.

The rearrangement uses TRBV28 and TRBJ1-2, with D uncertain. Per the germline V gene, CDR1 is MDHEN and CDR2 is SYDVKM. The CDR3 loop spans 13 amino acids. Trimming took 3 bases from V and 4 from J, leaving 9 bases between them. The CDR3 region has the DNA TGTGCCAGCAGTTTCTCACAGCTCTATGGCTACACCTTC. Protein: CASSFSQLYGYTF.

CDR3 in DNA: TGTGCCAGCAGCTTAGGGGCTACCGAGCAGTACTTC. It translates to CASSLGATEQYF. The chain has TRBV11-3 and TRBJ2-7; no reliable D call. The germline gives CDR1 SGHNT, CDR2 YENEEA. The CDR3 sequence is 12 residues long. Trimming removed 1 base at V and 6 bases at J, with 7 bases between. The full variable domain, its missing parts supplied by reference TRBV11-3 and TRBJ2-7, is EAGVVQSPRYKIIEKKQPVAFWCNPISGHNTLYWYLQNLGQGPELLIRYENEEAVDDSQLPKDRFSAERLKGVDSTLKIQPAELGDSAVYLCASSLGATEQYFGPGTRLTVT.

This clone came up once. The V gene is TRBV28, the J gene TRBJ1-1; unclear D gene. Germline CDR1 MDHEN, CDR2 SYDVKM. CDR3 size: 13 residues. The germline V and J ends were trimmed by 5 bases and 8 bases, with 15 bases remaining between them. The CDR3 DNA reads TGTGCCAGCAGTCCACCCACGACGGGGGAAGCTTTCTTT. This gives the protein CASSPPTTGEAFF.

In its sample, this clone was seen once. The chain links TRBV6-1 to TRBJ2-3; 9 bases line up with TRBD1. The length of the CDR3 is 15 residues. The germline gives CDR1 MNHNS, CDR2 SASEGT. The trim removed 11 bases at V and 5 bases at J, leaving 14 bases unmatched. The CDR3 region has the DNA TGTGCCGCCTGGGGGGACAGGGCTTATGGAGATACGCAGTATTTT. Its translation is CAAWGDRAYGDTQYF.

The CDR3 sequence: CAWSNRDEQFF. In DNA form, the CDR3 reads TGTGCCTGGAGTAATCGGGATGAGCAGTTCTTC. The V call is TRBV30, the J call TRBJ2-1; no clear D. Germline CDR1 is GTSNPN and CDR2 is SVGIG (reference sequence). V lost 2 bases and J lost 8, with 7 bases in between. The CDR3 length is 11 residues.

This chain uses TRBV21-1 with TRBJ1-1; the table names TRBD1, a call not compared with the DNA. TRBV21-1 is assigned pseudogene status. The CDR3 length is 15 residues. Written as DNA, the CDR3 is TGTGCCAGCAGCAAAATGAAGGGGCGGTTCACTGAAGCTTTCTTT. This codes for CASSKMKGRFTEAFF.

In this sample, this clone turned up a few times. This rearrangement joins TRBV5-1 to TRBJ2-7, with 7 bases that match TRBD1. CDR1 and CDR2 from the germline V gene are SGHRS and YFSETQ. This CDR3 has 15 residues. V shed 1 base, J shed 6 bases, and the junction held 10 bases outside the gene matches. Written as DNA, the CDR3 is TGCGCCAGCAGCTTGTATTCTGGGACAGTCTCCGAGCAGTACTTC. It codes for CASSLYSGTVSEQYF. Filled out from reference TRBV5-1 and TRBJ2-7, the complete variable domain reads KAGVTQTPRYLIKTRGQQVTLSCSPISGHRSVSWYQQTPGQGLQFLFEYFSETQRNKGNFPGRFSGRQFSNSRSEMNVSTLELGDSALYLCASSLYSGTVSEQYFGPGTRLTVT.

This clone was seen only once. One end of the junction does not line up with germline, which may come from a read error. This rearrangement joins TRBV7-2 to TRBJ2-1, with 8 bases lining up with TRBD2. The length of the CDR3 is 17 residues. Germline assignment: CDR1 SGHTA and CDR2 FQGNSA. This CDR3 reads CASSLHRPREGYIEQFF. CDR3 bases: TGTGCCAGCAGCTTACATCGCCCCCGGGAGGGCTACATTGAGCAGTTCTTC.

V and J are TRBV9 and TRBJ1-1; D might be TRBD1 (6 bases). The CDR3 length is 16 residues. Trimming removed 3 bases from V and 5 bases from J, with 20 bases in between. Germline V gene data show CDR1 as SGDLS and CDR2 as YYNGEE. The CDR3 protein is CASSARGGAGMTEAFF. The CDR3 coding sequence is TGTGCCAGCAGCGCGAGAGGGGGAGCCGGGATGACTGAAGCTTTCTTT.

The chain has TRBV18 and TRBJ1-1; TRBD1 matches at 9 bases. The CDR3 consists of 14 residues. The germline CDR1 and CDR2 sequences are KGHSH and LQKENI. V lost 6 bases to trimming and J lost 4 bases; unmatched junction nucleotides: 6. The CDR3 DNA reads TGTGCCAGCTCTCCGACAGGGGGGGTCACTGAAGCTTTCTTT. This encodes CASSPTGGVTEAFF.

CDR3 region: CASLQGNTEAFF. CDR3 DNA sequence: TGTGCCAGCTTACAGGGGAACACTGAAGCTTTCTTT. V and J are TRBV19 and TRBJ1-1; TRBD1 is a possible D gene (6 bases). V shed 9 bases and J shed 1 base, with 9 bases lying between them. CDR1 and CDR2 (germline): LNHDA, SQIVND (reference sequence). The CDR3 has 12 amino acids. The entire variable domain, with the rest obtained from reference TRBV19 and TRBJ1-1, is as follows: DGGITQSPKYLFRKEGQNVTLSCEQNLNHDAMYWYRQDPGQGLRLIYYSQIVNDFQKGDIAEGYSVSREKKESFPLTVTSAQKNPTAFYLCASLQGNTEAFFGQGTRLTVV.

The gene calls are TRBV28 and TRBJ1-4; D possibly corresponds to TRBD1 (6 bases). This CDR3 has 16 residues. Trimming stripped 3 bases from V and 5 bases from J, with 16 bases between. The V gene's germline CDR1 is MDHEN and CDR2 SYDVKM. In nucleotides, the CDR3 is TGTGCCAGCAGTTTGCCACAGGGAGTGGTGAATGAAAAACTGTTTTTT. Encoded protein: CASSLPQGVVNEKLFF.

V is TRBV5-1 and J is TRBJ2-2; TRBD1 matches at 8 bases. Germline V gene data show CDR1 as SGHRS and CDR2 as YFSETQ. CDR3 size: 16 residues. V shed 4 bases, J shed 1 base, and the junction held 6 bases outside the gene matches. The CDR3 spells CASSPGQGGNTGELFF. The DNA of the CDR3 is TGCGCCAGCAGCCCCGGACAGGGAGGGAACACCGGGGAGCTGTTTTTT.

The chain carries TRBV10-1 and TRBJ2-3; 14 nucleotides agree with TRBD2. J gave up 3 bases and V 3 bases, and 2 bases lay outside the gene matches. Germline CDR1 is WNHNN and CDR2 is SYGVQD (reference sequence). This CDR3 has 16 amino acids. DNA for the CDR3: TGCGCCAGCAGTGAAGGGACTAGCGGGAGAACAGATACGCAGTATTTT. It is translated as CASSEGTSGRTDTQYF.

Notes on this clone: An end of the junction differs from the germline gene, which may be a read error. The chain combines TRBV6-5 with TRBJ2-1, with D maybe TRBD2 (7 bases). The CDR3 is 13 residues long. Germline values: CDR1 MNHEY, CDR2 SVGAGI. The CDR3 coding sequence is TGTGCCAGCAGTTACTCGATGGGGAGGGGGTCGATCTTC. Protein sequence: CASSYSMGRGSIF.

The CDR3 region has the DNA TGTGCCAGCAGTTCCGCGTACAGGGCCGCTGAAGCTTTCTTT. Translation gives CASSSAYRAAEAFF. This chain connects TRBV6-5 to TRBJ1-1; the D gene is possibly TRBD1 (6 bases). Per germline, CDR1 MNHEY and CDR2 SVGAGI. V lost 4 bases and J lost 6, with 15 bases in between. The CDR3 contains 14 residues.

This sequence joins TRBV19 and TRBJ2-2, with D maybe TRBD1 (6 bases). Germline CDR1 LNHDA, CDR2 SQIVND (reference sequence). The V end was cut by 0 bases, the J end by 3 bases, with 11 bases between. The CDR3 consists of 16 residues. CDR3 protein: CASSIDEGVYTGELFF. The CDR3 DNA is TGTGCCAGTAGTATAGATGAGGGGGTGTACACCGGGGAGCTGTTTTTT.

The chain carries TRBV7-9 and TRBJ2-2; no clear D gene. Germline CDR1 reads SEHNR; CDR2 reads FQNEAQ (reference sequence). Trimming stripped 5 bases from V and 6 bases from J, with 13 bases between. This CDR3 spans 14 amino acids. The CDR3 DNA reads TGTGCCAGCAGCGCACCGGTTATATCCGGGGAGCTGTTTTTT. Amino acid sequence: CASSAPVISGELFF.

This chain uses TRBV6-8 with TRBJ2-1; TRBD1 might be the D (6 bases). The V and J ends lost 0 bases and 0 bases respectively, with 9 bases between them. Germline CDR1 MNHGY, CDR2 SAAAGT. The CDR3 sequence is 16 residues long. The CDR3 nucleotides read TGTGCCAGCAGTTACTCGGACAGCAACTCCTACAATGAGCAGTTCTTC. It translates to CASSYSDSNSYNEQFF.

V and J are TRBV5-1 and TRBJ1-1, with 10 bases lining up with TRBD1. After removal of 4 bases from V and 5 bases from J, the junction contained 2 bases not matched to a gene. The CDR3 spans 13 residues. Germline V gene data show CDR1 as SGHRS and CDR2 as YFSETQ. The CDR3 here is CASSPGQGTEAFF. The CDR3 DNA reads TGCGCCAGCAGCCCGGGACAGGGGACTGAAGCTTTCTTT.

This sequence joins TRBV7-9 and TRBJ2-1; 7 bases align to TRBD1. The CDR3 is 13 residues long. Germline lookup yields CDR1 SEHNR and CDR2 FQNEAQ (reference sequence). Trimming took 7 bases from V and 5 from J; bases not matched to a gene: 5. The CDR3 loop reads CASIDRVNNEQFF. The DNA of the CDR3 is TGTGCCAGCATAGACAGGGTGAACAATGAGCAGTTCTTC.

This chain connects TRBV7-9 to TRBJ2-1, with 11 nucleotides matching TRBD2. The CDR3 runs to 16 residues. The V segment lost 1 base and the J segment 7 bases; nucleotides outside the gene matches: 6. The germline CDR1 and CDR2 sequences are SEHNR and FQNEAQ (reference sequence). The CDR3 DNA is TGTGCCAGCAGCTTAGATCTAGCGGGGGGAGTGAATGAGCAGTTCTTC. Protein: CASSLDLAGGVNEQFF.

The rearrangement uses TRBV2 and TRBJ2-7; 7 nucleotides agree with TRBD1. Germline V gene sequence: CDR1 SNHLY, CDR2 FYNNEI. The junction had 8 bases not matched to a gene; V was cut back by 6 bases and J by 3 bases. CDR3 length: 14 amino acids. The CDR3 DNA is TGTGCCAGCAGCCCAGGACAGGTCAACTACGAGCAGTACTTC. It is translated as CASSPGQVNYEQYF.

The chain uses TRBV4-1 and TRBJ2-1; 12 positions agree with TRBD2. This CDR3 is 18 amino acids long. The junction had 14 bases not matched to a gene; V was cut back by 2 bases and J by 9 bases. Looked up from germline, CDR1 is MGHRA and CDR2 is YSYEKL. The CDR3 loop is CASSQKLGLAGGPGEQFF. The CDR3, as DNA: TGCGCCAGCAGCCAAAAGCTGGGGCTAGCGGGAGGGCCTGGTGAGCAGTTCTTC.

This clone has just a few counts. This chain joins TRBV15 and TRBJ2-7; 7 bases are shared with TRBD2. Germline loops: CDR1 LNHNV, CDR2 YYDKDF (reference sequence). The CDR3 runs to 13 residues. V was clipped by 0 bases and J by 5 bases; unmatched bases: 1. The chain's CDR3 is CATSREGGNEQYF. As DNA, the CDR3 is TGTGCCACCAGCAGAGAGGGGGGGAACGAGCAGTACTTC.

The gene calls are TRBV6-1 and TRBJ2-1, with 7 bases lining up with TRBD1. CDR3 length equals 15 residues. V was clipped by 5 bases and J by 0 bases; unmatched bases: 4. The germline gives CDR1 MNHNS, CDR2 SASEGT. The CDR3 region has the DNA TGTGCCAGCAGTCGACAGGGCGGCTCCTACAATGAGCAGTTCTTC. Translation: CASSRQGGSYNEQFF.

The chain uses TRBV28 and TRBJ1-2; 7 nucleotides match TRBD1. Germline CDR1 MDHEN, CDR2 SYDVKM. V shed 6 bases and J 8 bases; nucleotides not matched to a gene: 6. This CDR3 has 12 amino acids. This chain's CDR3 is CASSRQGSGYTF. CDR3 bases: TGTGCCAGCAGCCGACAGGGAAGCGGCTACACCTTC.

The chain recombines TRBV5-1 with TRBJ2-3; D is ambiguous. Germline CDR1 reads SGHRS; CDR2 reads YFSETQ. The CDR3 spans 13 residues. Trimming removed 4 bases from V and 2 bases from J, with 8 bases in between. Written as DNA, the CDR3 is TGCGCCAGCAGCGAGTTATTCACAGATACGCAGTATTTT. Translated, it gives CASSELFTDTQYF.

Points on this clone: At one end, the junction sequence differs from germline, possibly due to a read error. The gene calls are TRBV7-7 and TRBJ2-5; 12 nucleotides match TRBD2. This CDR3 has 17 residues. Germline V gene lookup returns CDR1 SSHAT and CDR2 FNYEAQ (reference sequence). The DNA for the CDR3 is TGTGCTAGCAGCTTGGGACAGCTAGCGGGAGGGCGTGAGACCCAGTACTTC. It codes for CASSLGQLAGGRETQYF.

This rearrangement joins TRBV19 to TRBJ2-2, with TRBD2 identical over 9 bases. The ends lost 3 bases at V and 4 bases at J; junction bases unmatched: 6. Germline V lookup: CDR1 LNHDA, CDR2 SQIVND (reference sequence). CDR3 length: 16 residues. The chain's CDR3 is CASSILPSGITGELFF. The CDR3 DNA is TGTGCCAGTAGTATCCTTCCTAGCGGGATCACCGGGGAGCTGTTTTTT.